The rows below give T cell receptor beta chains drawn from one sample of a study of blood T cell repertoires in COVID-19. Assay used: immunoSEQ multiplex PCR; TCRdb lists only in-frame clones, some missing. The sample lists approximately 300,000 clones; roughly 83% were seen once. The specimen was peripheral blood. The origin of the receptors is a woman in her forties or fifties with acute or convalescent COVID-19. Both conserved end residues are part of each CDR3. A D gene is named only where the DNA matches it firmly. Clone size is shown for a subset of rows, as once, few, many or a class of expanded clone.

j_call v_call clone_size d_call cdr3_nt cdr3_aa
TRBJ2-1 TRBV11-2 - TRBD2 TGTGCCAGCACCCATACCGGCGGGAGCGGCTACAATGAGCAGTTCTTC CASTHTGGSGYNEQFF
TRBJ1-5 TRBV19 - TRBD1 TGTGCCAGTAGTATAGCGGACAGGGGGCGCGTGGATCAGCCCCAGCATTTT CASSIADRGRVDQPQHF
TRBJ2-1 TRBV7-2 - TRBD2 TGTGCCAGCAGCTCCGCCCGGACTAGCAATGAGCAGTTCTTC CASSSARTSNEQFF
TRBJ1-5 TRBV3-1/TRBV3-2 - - TGTGCCAGCAGCCAAGAAAAGAGGGGGCAGCCCCAGCATTTT CASSQEKRGQPQHF
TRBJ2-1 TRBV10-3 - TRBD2 TGTGCCATCACTGGGACTAGCAAAAGCGATGAGCAGTTCTTC CAITGTSKSDEQFF
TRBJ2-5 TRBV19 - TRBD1 TGTGCCAGTAGTCTGACAGGGGGGTACCAAGAGACCCAGTACTTC CASSLTGGYQETQYF
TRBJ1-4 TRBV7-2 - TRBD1 TGTGCCAGCAGCAATAGGATAGGGGGCGGTGAAAAACTGTTTTTT CASSNRIGGGEKLFF
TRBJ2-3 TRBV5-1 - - TGCGCCAGCAGCAAGGGGCTTTTGAGCACAGATACGCAGTATTTT CASSKGLLSTDTQYF
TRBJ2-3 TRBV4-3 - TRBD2 TGCGCCAGCAGCCAATTGGGGGGGGGAAGCGGATTTTATACGCAGTATTTT CASSQLGGGSGFYTQYF
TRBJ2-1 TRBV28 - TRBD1 TGTGCCAGCAGTCCCCTCGGGACAGGGGGCGATGAGCAGTTCTTC CASSPLGTGGDEQFF
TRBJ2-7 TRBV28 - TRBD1 TGTGCCAGCTCGGGACAGGGTGTCCACGAGCAGTACTTC CASSGQGVHEQYF
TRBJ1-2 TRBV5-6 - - TGTGCCAGCAGCTTGACCGGACAGCCGTATGGCTACACCTTC CASSLTGQPYGYTF
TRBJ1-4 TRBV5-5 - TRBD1 TGTGCCAGCAGCTCGCGACAGGGAACGGGTGAAAAACTGTTTTTT CASSSRQGTGEKLFF
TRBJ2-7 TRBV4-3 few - TGCGCCAGCAGCCAAGAACCCAGGGTTACCCACGAGCAGTACTTC CASSQEPRVTHEQYF
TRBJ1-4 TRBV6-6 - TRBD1 TGTGCCAGCAGGATCCCGGGACAGGGAGACGAAAAACTGTTTTTT CASRIPGQGDEKLFF
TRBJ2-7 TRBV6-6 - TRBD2 TGTGCCAGCAGTTCCGGGACTAGCGGGATCTACGAGCAGTACTTC CASSSGTSGIYEQYF